A single sample gave rise to the 27 T cell receptor beta chains below, sequenced in a study of radiotherapy plus CTLA-4 blockade in lung cancer. Sequencing used immunoSEQ multiplex PCR; TCRdb keeps in-frame clones, though not all of them. The table lists approximately 35,000 clones, around 83% of them singletons. Source: peripheral blood, taken from a patient treated with radiotherapy plus ipilimumab. These receptors were collected from a human donor with non-small cell lung cancer who had stable disease on radiotherapy plus ipilimumab.

The genes are TRBV30 and TRBJ2-7, with a tentative D call TRBD2 (5 bases). With 0 bases removed from V and 1 base from J, the gap between germline ends came to 13 bases. CDR3 length equals 15 residues. CDR1 is GTSNPN, CDR2 SVGIG, per germline (reference sequence). CDR3 protein: CAWSVGGFNSYEQYF. In DNA, the CDR3 is TGTGCCTGGAGTGTAGGCGGGTTTAATTCCTACGAGCAGTACTTC.

The chain has TRBV9 and TRBJ1-2, with D perhaps matching TRBD1 (5 bases). This CDR3 region has 16 residues. V lost 0 bases to trimming and J lost 8 bases, with 20 bases between them. In germline, CDR1 is SGDLS, CDR2 YYNGEE. CDR3 nucleotides: TGTGCCAGCAGCGTAGTTTCGGGGCGAGCGGAGGGAGGCTACACCTTC. Protein sequence: CASSVVSGRAEGGYTF. Full variable domain (missing parts from reference TRBV9 and TRBJ1-2): DSGVTQTPKHLITATGQRVTLRCSPRSGDLSVYWYQQSLDQGLQFLIQYYNGEERAKGNILERFSAQQFPDLHSELNLSSLELGDSALYFCASSVVSGRAEGGYTFGSGTRLTVV.

V gene TRBV25-1 combines with J gene TRBJ2-3; D is unresolved. The ends were cut back, 2 bases at V and 0 bases at J, with 9 bases in the middle. The CDR3 is 15 amino acids. Per germline, CDR1 MGHDK and CDR2 SYGVNS. CDR3 protein: CASSERGDSTDTQYF. The CDR3 nucleotides are TGTGCCAGCAGTGAAAGAGGTGACAGCACAGATACGCAGTATTTT.

The rearrangement uses TRBV5-6 and TRBJ1-2, with 9 bases matching TRBD1. The germline CDR1 and CDR2 sequences are SGHDT and YYEEEE. The CDR3 extends over 14 amino acids. V lost 5 bases to trimming and J lost 7 bases; unmatched junction nucleotides: 9. In DNA, the CDR3 is TGTGCCAGCAGTCGGGGCGACAGGGGGTTTGGCTACACCTTC. Residues: CASSRGDRGFGYTF.

The CDR3 coding sequence is TGTGCCAGCTCAGCCGGGACAGGCTACGAGCAGTACTTC. It codes for CASSAGTGYEQYF. The chain carries TRBV18 and TRBJ2-5; 8 bases agree with TRBD1. With the DNA end fitting TRBJ2-7 better, the J assignment may be wrong. CDR1 and CDR2 (germline): KGHSH, LQKENI. This CDR3 is 13 amino acids long.

The CDR3 protein is CASSDRVSYEQYF. In nucleotides, the CDR3 is TGTGCCAGCAGCGACAGGGTGTCCTACGAGCAGTACTTC. The J gene is TRBJ2-7, the V gene TRBV7-8, with 7 nucleotides matching TRBD1. V dropped 5 bases and J dropped 1; count of bases not matched to a gene: 2. From germline, CDR1 is SGHVS and CDR2 FQNEAQ. The CDR3 has 13 residues.

The chain carries TRBV27 and TRBJ2-1, with a tentative D call TRBD2 (6 bases). Trimming pared 4 bases from V and 9 bases from J, leaving 13 bases between. This CDR3 region has 13 residues. Germline-derived CDR1 and CDR2 are MNHEY and SMNVEV (reference sequence). CDR3: CASSYGGSPEQFF. CDR3 coding DNA: TGTGCCAGCAGTTACGGGGGTTCCCCTGAGCAGTTCTTC.

The V and J genes are TRBV18 and TRBJ2-1, with 9 bases that match TRBD2. Germline V gene lookup returns CDR1 KGHSH and CDR2 LQKENI. This CDR3 contains 17 residues. V lost 3 bases, J lost 9 bases, and 15 bases stayed unmatched. CDR3 sequence reads: CASSPYVWVAGDTEQFF. The CDR3 DNA is TGTGCCAGCTCACCGTACGTGTGGGTAGCGGGAGACACTGAGCAGTTCTTC.

The chain has TRBV6-4 and TRBJ2-5; D gene ambiguous. TRBJ2-7 matches the DNA end more closely, so the J call is doubtful. Germline V lookup: CDR1 MRHNA, CDR2 SNTAGT. The CDR3 covers 15 residues. The CDR3 is CASSATDPSSYEQYF. CDR3 nucleotides: TGTGCCAGCAGTGCGACTGACCCGAGCTCCTACGAGCAGTACTTC.

This chain connects TRBV28 to TRBJ1-1; 10 nucleotides match TRBD1. Germline-derived CDR1 and CDR2 are MDHEN and SYDVKM. With 6 bases clipped from V and 3 bases from J, the junction kept 7 bases outside the gene matches. The CDR3 spans 15 residues. CDR3 bases: TGTGCCAGCAGCGACAGGGGGCTAAGAGACACTGAAGCTTTCTTT. The encoded protein is CASSDRGLRDTEAFF. Full variable domain (remainder filled in from reference TRBV28 and TRBJ1-1): DVKVTQSSRYLVKRTGEKVFLECVQDMDHENMFWYRQDPGLGLRLIYFSYDVKMKEKGDIPEGYSVSREKKERFSLILESASTNQTSMYLCASSDRGLRDTEAFFGQGTRLTVV.

This chain connects TRBV7-3 to TRBJ1-6; 7 bases map to TRBD1. CDR1 is SGHTA, CDR2 FQGTGA, per germline. The CDR3 sequence is 16 residues long. After removal of 8 bases from V and 0 bases from J, the junction contained 7 bases not matched to a gene. CDR3 sequence reads: CASGPTGSSYNSPLHF. In DNA form, the CDR3 reads TGTGCCAGCGGTCCGACAGGGAGCTCCTATAATTCACCCCTCCACTTT.

The CDR3: CASSQTGGAEAFF. The CDR3 DNA reads as TGTGCCAGCTCTCAAACAGGGGGGGCTGAAGCTTTCTTT. The V gene is TRBV18, the J gene TRBJ1-1; 8 nucleotides match TRBD1. CDR1 is KGHSH, CDR2 LQKENI, per germline. V was pared by 6 bases and J by 6 bases, with 6 bases of the junction left unmatched. This CDR3 comprises 13 residues.

The chain joins TRBV6-5 to TRBJ2-2; D ambiguous. V dropped 2 bases and J dropped 7 bases, with 17 bases sitting between them. The CDR3 contains 16 residues. Germline CDR1 is MNHEY and CDR2 is SVGAGI. The DNA of the CDR3 is TGTGCCAGCAGTTACCGATCACCTAGAAGTAGCGGGGAGCTGTTTTTT. Translated, it gives CASSYRSPRSSGELFF.

The chain employs TRBV6-5 and TRBJ1-6; D unresolved. The CDR3 length is 16 residues. V shed 0 bases and J shed 7 bases, with 13 bases lying between them. Per the germline V gene, CDR1 is MNHEY and CDR2 is SVGAGI. CDR3 residues: CASSYSKAGLNSPLHF. The DNA for the CDR3 is TGTGCCAGCAGTTACTCGAAGGCTGGGCTGAATTCACCCCTCCACTTT.

The chain has TRBV28 and TRBJ1-5; a weak D match, TRBD1 (5 bases). Germline V gene lookup returns CDR1 MDHEN and CDR2 SYDVKM. This CDR3 has 18 residues. The V end lost 6 bases, the J end lost 0 bases, and 21 bases lay between the germline ends. CDR3 protein: CASRYSLRVGVSNQPQHF. The DNA of the CDR3 is TGTGCCAGCAGATATAGTCTCAGGGTTGGGGTTAGCAATCAGCCCCAGCATTTT.

The gene calls are TRBV28 and TRBJ1-2; tentative D call: TRBD1 (6 bases). Between the trimmed V and J ends, which lost 6 bases and 0 bases, there was a span of 11 bases. The CDR3 consists of 14 residues. CDR1 is MDHEN, CDR2 SYDVKM, per germline. CDR3 sequence: CASRGRGANYGYTF. DNA for the CDR3: TGTGCCAGCAGGGGCAGGGGCGCTAACTATGGCTACACCTTC.

This chain connects TRBV21-1 to TRBJ1-3; the DNA was not compared with TRBD1, the D call given in the table. TRBV21-1 is reported as a pseudogene. This CDR3 region has 19 residues. Here the CDR3 DNA reads TGTGCCAGCAGCATGCAGGGGCCAAGGGTGGTATCACTTGGAAACACCATATATTTT. Translation: CASSMQGPRVVSLGNTIYF.

This chain uses TRBV5-1 with TRBJ1-1; 7 bases are shared with TRBD1. V lost 5 bases to trimming and J lost 4 bases; unmatched junction nucleotides: 2. CDR1 and CDR2 from the germline V gene are SGHRS and YFSETQ. The CDR3 is made up of 12 amino acids. The CDR3 loop is CASRNRGTEAFF. DNA of the CDR3: TGCGCCAGCAGAAACAGGGGCACTGAAGCTTTCTTT.

This sequence joins TRBV5-1 and TRBJ1-2, with D possibly TRBD1 on 6 matching bases. From germline, CDR1 is SGHRS and CDR2 YFSETQ. V was clipped by 4 bases and J by 7 bases, with 23 bases between them. The CDR3 totals 16 residues. The CDR3 spells CASSLGTPPDRVGYTF. The CDR3 DNA reads as TGCGCCAGCAGCCTCGGGACACCGCCCGATCGAGTTGGCTACACCTTC.

V is TRBV28 and J is TRBJ1-4; 9 bases line up with TRBD1. Unmatched junction bases numbered 11, after V lost 6 bases and J lost 6 bases. Per germline, CDR1 MDHEN and CDR2 SYDVKM. CDR3 size: 16 residues. The CDR3 region is CASSLDDRGDHEKLFF. CDR3 bases: TGTGCCAGCAGCCTCGACGACAGGGGGGATCATGAAAAACTGTTTTTT.

This chain connects TRBV7-6 to TRBJ2-1; possibly TRBD2 for D (6 bases). The germline V gene has CDR1 SGHVS and CDR2 FNYEAQ. This CDR3 has 16 amino acids. V was clipped by 1 base and J by 0 bases, with 10 bases between them. The CDR3 here is CASSLGGTYSYNEQFF. CDR3 nucleotide sequence: TGTGCCAGCAGCTTAGGCGGGACGTACTCCTACAATGAGCAGTTCTTC.

This clone appeared a few times. J is TRBJ2-5 and V is TRBV7-6; perhaps TRBD1 as D (6 bases). The CDR3 is 13 residues long. The germline gives CDR1 SGHVS, CDR2 FNYEAQ. V dropped 5 bases and J dropped 2 bases, with 9 bases sitting between them. The CDR3 protein is CASSRDIQETQYF. CDR3 in DNA: TGTGCCAGCAGCCGGGACATTCAAGAGACCCAGTACTTC.

CDR3 sequence reads: CATSTGKASGSSTDTQYF. The DNA for the CDR3 is TGTGCCACCAGCACTGGGAAAGCTAGCGGGTCTAGCACAGATACGCAGTATTTT. The V call is TRBV15, the J call TRBJ2-3, with TRBD2 matching over 8 bases. Germline V CDR1 and CDR2: LNHNV, YYDKDF (reference sequence). The trim removed 4 bases at V and 0 bases at J, leaving 12 bases unmatched. The CDR3 consists of 18 residues.

The chain links TRBV5-1 to TRBJ1-1; TRBD1 matches 8 bases. The germline V gene has CDR1 SGHRS and CDR2 YFSETQ. Trimming at V came to 0 bases and at J to 1 base, leaving 5 bases not matched to a gene. This CDR3 comprises 16 residues. CDR3 sequence reads: CASSLGRGLGNTEAFF. The DNA for the CDR3 is TGCGCCAGCAGCTTGGGCAGGGGGCTGGGGAACACTGAAGCTTTCTTT.

The chain has TRBV7-2 and TRBJ1-1; no clear D. The CDR3 consists of 14 residues. Germline V gene lookup returns CDR1 SGHTA and CDR2 FQGNSA. V was cut by 5 bases and J by 4 bases, with 14 bases left in between. CDR3 in amino acids: CASSRQGRGTEAFF. The CDR3, as DNA: TGTGCCAGCAGCCGACAAGGTCGTGGCACTGAAGCTTTCTTT.

This chain connects TRBV7-6 to TRBJ2-7, with TRBD2 matching 7 bases. Germline loops: CDR1 SGHVS, CDR2 FNYEAQ. V gave up 2 bases and J gave up 2 bases; unmatched junction bases: 6. CDR3 length: 15 amino acids. The CDR3 spells CASSLYPGLAYEQYF. As DNA, the CDR3 is TGTGCCAGCAGCTTATACCCCGGACTAGCCTACGAGCAGTACTTC.

This chain connects TRBV7-2 to TRBJ2-3, with TRBD2 matching 14 bases. The J segment lost 6 bases and the V segment lost 5 bases, leaving 7 bases of the junction unmatched. The length of the CDR3 is 16 residues. Germline values: CDR1 SGHTA, CDR2 FQGNSA. This chain's CDR3 is CASSPSTSGRVDTQYF. In DNA form, the CDR3 reads TGTGCCAGCAGCCCATCGACTAGCGGGAGGGTCGATACGCAGTATTTT.